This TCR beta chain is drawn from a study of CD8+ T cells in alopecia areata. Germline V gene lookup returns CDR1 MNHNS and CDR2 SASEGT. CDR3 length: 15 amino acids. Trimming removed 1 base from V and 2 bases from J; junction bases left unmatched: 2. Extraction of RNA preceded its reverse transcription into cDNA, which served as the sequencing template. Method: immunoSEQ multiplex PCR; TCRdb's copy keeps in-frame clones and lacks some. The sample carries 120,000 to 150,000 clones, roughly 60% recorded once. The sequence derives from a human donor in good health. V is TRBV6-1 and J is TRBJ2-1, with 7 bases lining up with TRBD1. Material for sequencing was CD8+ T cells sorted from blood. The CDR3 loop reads CASSEVQGAYNEQFF. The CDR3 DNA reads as TGTGCCAGCAGTGAAGTGCAGGGGGCCTACAATGAGCAGTTCTTC.